The sequence of this T cell receptor (beta chain) was determined in a study of blood T cells in healthy people across ages. Overall study results and limits: Roughly linear age-related decline in beta diversity appeared, significant by age roughly 40. Long-lived donors had more naive CD4+ cells and higher diversity than aged donors.

In regard to this clonotype: Its specificity is unknown.

The donors, healthy Caucasians from Russia, were aged about 6 to 95. J gave up 5 bases and V 5 bases, and 7 bases lay outside the gene matches. Per germline, CDR1 MNHNS and CDR2 SASEGT. The CDR3 sequence is 14 residues long. Next came a second PCR, run for about 7 to 12 cycles, which used a sample-barcoded 5' primer along with a J-beta primer mix. Each cDNA molecule was tagged by a template-switch adaptor with 12 random nucleotides. One entry per CDR3 protein, called by TCRdb with MiXCR from the 5' RACE reads. This table holds some 1,800,000 distinct CDR3 sequences, 39% found once. The chain joins TRBV6-1 to TRBJ1-2; TRBD1 matches 8 bases. Sequencing was carried out using blood. The TCR sequence derives from a human donor in good health. DNA for the CDR3: TGTGCCAGCAGTTCGGGACAGGAGCAATATGGCTACACCTTC. It translates to CASSSGQEQYGYTF.